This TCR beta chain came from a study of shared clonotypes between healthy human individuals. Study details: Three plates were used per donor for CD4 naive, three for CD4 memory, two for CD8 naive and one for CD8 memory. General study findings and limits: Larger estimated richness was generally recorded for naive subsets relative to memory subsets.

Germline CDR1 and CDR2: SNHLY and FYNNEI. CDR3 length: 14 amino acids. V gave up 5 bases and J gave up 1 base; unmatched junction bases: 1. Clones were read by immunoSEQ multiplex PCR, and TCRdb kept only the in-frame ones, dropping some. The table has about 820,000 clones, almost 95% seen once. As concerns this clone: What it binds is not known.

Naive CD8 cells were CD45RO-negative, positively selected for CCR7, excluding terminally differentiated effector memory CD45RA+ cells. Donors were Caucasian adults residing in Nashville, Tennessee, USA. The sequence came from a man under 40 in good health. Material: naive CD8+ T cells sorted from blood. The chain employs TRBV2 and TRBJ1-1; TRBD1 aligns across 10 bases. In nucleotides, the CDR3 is TGTGCCAGCAGTAGACAGGGGGCGAACACTGAAGCTTTCTTT. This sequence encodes CASSRQGANTEAFF.